These 20 T cell receptor beta chains originate from one sample sequenced in a study of cytomegalovirus exposure and HLA in healthy donors. The PCR used 60 Vbeta and 13 Jbeta primers. The data were produced by immunoSEQ multiplex PCR, yet TCRdb's version contains in-frame clones alone and is incomplete. There are about 160,000 clones in the sample; 80% occur only once, and roughly 5% lies in the top ten. Specimen: PBMCs. These receptor sequences come from a man aged 25 to 45 in good health and CMV-seronegative.

The gene calls are TRBV5-6 and TRBJ1-2, with a tentative D call TRBD1 (6 bases). With 1 base removed from V and 3 bases from J, the gap between germline ends came to 10 bases. The CDR3 has 14 residues. Germline-derived CDR1 and CDR2 are SGHDT and YYEEEE. Here the CDR3 reads CASSLQGTDYGYTF. The CDR3 nucleotides read TGTGCCAGCAGCTTGCAGGGGACGGACTATGGCTACACCTTC. Using reference TRBV5-6 and TRBJ1-2 for the parts outside the CDR3, the full variable domain is DAGVTQSPTHLIKTRGQQVTLRCSPKSGHDTVSWYQQALGQGPQFIFQYYEEEERQRGNFPDRFSGHQFPNYSSELNVNALLLGDSALYLCASSLQGTDYGYTFGSGTRLTVV.

The chain recombines TRBV30 with TRBJ2-1; perhaps TRBD1 as D (5 bases). Germline values: CDR1 GTSNPN, CDR2 SVGIG (reference sequence). Trimming removed 0 bases at V and 2 bases at J, with 14 bases between. This CDR3 comprises 16 residues. Here the CDR3 DNA reads TGTGCCTGGAGTGTAAGGGGCAGGGTCGCCTACAATGAGCAGTTCTTC. Amino acids: CAWSVRGRVAYNEQFF.

This chain links TRBV2 with TRBJ2-1, with TRBD2 matching 8 bases. The ends lost 6 bases at V and 0 bases at J; junction bases unmatched: 4. In germline, CDR1 is SNHLY, CDR2 FYNNEI. The CDR3 has 15 amino acids. The CDR3 spells CASRRGGTSYNEQFF. The CDR3 coding sequence is TGTGCCAGCAGACGCGGGGGGACCTCCTACAATGAGCAGTTCTTC.

The chain combines TRBV7-9 with TRBJ2-5, with 7 positions matching TRBD1. Germline-derived CDR1 and CDR2 are SEHNR and FQNEAQ (reference sequence). The CDR3 runs to 14 residues. Trimming removed 4 bases from V and 4 bases from J; junction bases left unmatched: 6. CDR3 sequence: CASSSQGVIETQYF. CDR3 nucleotides: TGTGCCAGCAGCTCTCAGGGGGTGATAGAGACCCAGTACTTC.

This rearrangement joins TRBV29-1 to TRBJ2-5, with D possibly matching TRBD2 (6 bases). V shed 6 bases and J shed 5 bases, with 16 bases lying between them. The CDR3 extends over 13 amino acids. Germline CDR1 is SQVTM and CDR2 is ANQGSEA. CDR3 nucleotide sequence: TGCAGCGTACCTCCCCGACTAGGCGAGACCCAGTACTTC. Its translation is CSVPPRLGETQYF.

This chain links TRBV5-1 with TRBJ1-4; D call uncertain. This CDR3 has 15 residues. The V end lost 4 bases, the J end lost 8 bases, and 18 bases lay between the germline ends. Germline V lookup: CDR1 SGHRS, CDR2 YFSETQ. CDR3 DNA: TGCGCCAGCAGCCCAAATACAGATGGAGGAGAAAAACTGTTTTTT. It yields the protein CASSPNTDGGEKLFF.

This clone was seen once. V usage is TRBV9 and J usage is TRBJ1-3; D is possibly TRBD1 (6 bases). V shed 2 bases and J shed 2 bases, with 11 bases lying between them. The CDR3 is made up of 15 amino acids. The germline V gene has CDR1 SGDLS and CDR2 YYNGEE. CDR3 in amino acids: CASSVQGNTGNTIYF. Here the CDR3 DNA reads TGTGCCAGCAGCGTCCAGGGGAATACTGGAAACACCATATATTTT.

The chain couples TRBV28 to TRBJ1-4; 9 bases agree with TRBD1. Germline-derived CDR1 and CDR2 are MDHEN and SYDVKM. The V and J ends lost 5 bases and 7 bases, in that order; junction bases with no gene match: 5. The CDR3 runs to 14 residues. The CDR3 sequence is CASSEGQGGEKLFF. In nucleotides, the CDR3 is TGTGCCAGCAGTGAGGGACAGGGTGGTGAAAAACTGTTTTTT.

This chain links TRBV11-2 with TRBJ2-1; 7 positions agree with TRBD2. V dropped 7 bases and J dropped 5; count of bases not matched to a gene: 14. Germline-derived CDR1 and CDR2 are SGHAT and FQNNGV. The CDR3 totals 16 residues. The CDR3 region is CASTPPGGFHHNEQFF. The CDR3 region has the DNA TGTGCCAGCACCCCCCCGGGAGGTTTTCATCACAATGAGCAGTTCTTC.

This chain uses TRBV28 with TRBJ1-3; unclear D gene. V lost 3 bases, J lost 0 bases, and 6 bases lay in between. In germline, CDR1 is MDHEN, CDR2 SYDVKM. This CDR3 has 14 residues. The CDR3 bases are TGTGCCAGCAGTTTTGACAACTCTGGAAACACCATATATTTT. It translates to CASSFDNSGNTIYF.

This chain uses TRBV5-1 with TRBJ2-2, with D tentatively TRBD2 (5 bases). The CDR3 contains 16 residues. Deletions cut 0 bases from V and 6 bases from J, with 15 bases between. CDR1 is SGHRS and CDR2 is YFSETQ in the germline V gene. Here the CDR3 DNA reads TGCGCCAGCAGCTTGGGACGAGGGAGAGGTTCCGGGGAGCTGTTTTTT. Protein: CASSLGRGRGSGELFF.

This CDR3 is CASSPDRGREQYF. In DNA form, the CDR3 reads TGTGCCAGCAGCCCCGACAGGGGGCGAGAGCAGTACTTC. The chain recombines TRBV7-2 with TRBJ2-7; 10 bases agree with TRBD1. V shed 5 bases and J 7 bases; nucleotides not matched to a gene: 5. Looked up from germline, CDR1 is SGHTA and CDR2 is FQGNSA. The CDR3 has 13 residues.

This chain uses TRBV6-9 with TRBJ1-1; D is possibly TRBD1 (6 bases). Germline CDR1 MNHGY, CDR2 SVAAGI. The CDR3 extends over 12 amino acids. V dropped 9 bases and J dropped 2 bases, with 10 bases sitting between them. The CDR3 sequence is CARGHPNTEAFF. The CDR3 coding sequence is TGTGCCAGGGGACACCCAAACACTGAAGCTTTCTTT.

Only a few counts were recorded for this clone. The CDR3 protein is CASSPVRTPPEQYF. The CDR3 DNA is TGTGCCAGCAGCCCGGTAAGGACACCACCAGAGCAGTACTTC. This rearrangement joins TRBV21-1 to TRBJ2-5; TRBD1, as called in the table, went unchecked against the DNA. TRBV21-1 is a pseudogene segment. The CDR3 consists of 14 residues.

The V gene is TRBV10-3, the J gene TRBJ2-7; D call uncertain. CDR1 is ENHRY and CDR2 is SYGVKD in the germline V gene. CDR3 size: 15 residues. Trimming took 2 bases from V and 4 from J, leaving 15 bases between them. In DNA, the CDR3 is TGTGCCATCAGTGAGGAAATGATAGTCTCGTACGAGCAGTACTTC. The encoded protein is CAISEEMIVSYEQYF.

V and J are TRBV18 and TRBJ2-1; D perhaps matches TRBD1 (5 bases). The germline gives CDR1 KGHSH, CDR2 LQKENI. The length of the CDR3 is 15 residues. V was cut by 3 bases and J by 5 bases, with 14 bases left in between. CDR3 residues: CASSPPTGRDNEQFF. The CDR3 DNA reads TGTGCCAGCTCACCCCCCACGGGCAGGGACAATGAGCAGTTCTTC.

This clone was observed a handful of times. The rearrangement uses TRBV28 and TRBJ2-3, with 10 bases fitting TRBD2. This CDR3 contains 17 residues. V was clipped by 3 bases and J by 5 bases; unmatched bases: 11. Germline-derived CDR1 and CDR2 are MDHEN and SYDVKM. CDR3 protein: CASSFTAGGQGKDTQYF. The CDR3 DNA follows: TGTGCCAGCAGTTTCACAGCGGGGGGGCAGGGAAAAGATACGCAGTATTTT.

The gene calls are TRBV7-2 and TRBJ2-2; 7 bases fit TRBD1. Germline V gene data show CDR1 as SGHTA and CDR2 as FQGNSA. This CDR3 has 15 residues. The trim removed 3 bases at V and 0 bases at J, leaving 1 base unmatched. CDR3 in amino acids: CASSFQGANTGELFF. CDR3 coding DNA: TGTGCCAGCAGCTTTCAGGGGGCGAACACCGGGGAGCTGTTTTTT.

The chain carries TRBV14 and TRBJ1-2; TRBD1 aligns across 9 bases. After removal of 5 bases from V and 6 bases from J, the junction contained 16 bases not matched to a gene. CDR1 is SGHDN, CDR2 FVKESK, per germline. This CDR3 comprises 17 residues. The CDR3: CASSLFAPLTGGDGYTF. The CDR3 bases are TGTGCCAGCAGCTTATTTGCTCCCCTTACAGGGGGCGATGGCTACACCTTC. Variable domain in full (rest from reference TRBV14 and TRBJ1-2): EAGVTQFPSHSVIEKGQTVTLRCDPISGHDNLYWYRRVMGKEIKFLLHFVKESKQDESGMPNNRFLAERTGGTYSTLKVQPAELEDSGVYFCASSLFAPLTGGDGYTFGSGTRLTVV.

In its sample, this clone was seen once. This chain joins TRBV28 and TRBJ1-2, with 7 bases identical to TRBD1. CDR1 and CDR2 (germline): MDHEN, SYDVKM. V lost 2 bases and J lost 5; bases outside the gene matches: 5. The CDR3 loop spans 14 amino acids. The CDR3 reads CASSLQGGGYGYTF. In DNA form, the CDR3 reads TGTGCCAGCAGTTTACAAGGGGGCGGTTATGGCTACACCTTC.